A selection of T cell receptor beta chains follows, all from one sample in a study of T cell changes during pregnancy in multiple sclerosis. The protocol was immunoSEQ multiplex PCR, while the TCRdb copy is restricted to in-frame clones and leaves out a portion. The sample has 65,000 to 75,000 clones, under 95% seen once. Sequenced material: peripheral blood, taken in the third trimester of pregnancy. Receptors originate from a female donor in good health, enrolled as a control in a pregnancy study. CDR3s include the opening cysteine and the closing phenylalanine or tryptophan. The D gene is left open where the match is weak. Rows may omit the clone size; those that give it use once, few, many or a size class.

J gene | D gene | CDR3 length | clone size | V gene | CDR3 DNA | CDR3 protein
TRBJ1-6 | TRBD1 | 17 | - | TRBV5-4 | TGTGCCAGCAGCTTGGAAGGCGGGGGACAGGGTCATTCACCCCTCCACTTT | CASSLEGGGQGHSPLHF
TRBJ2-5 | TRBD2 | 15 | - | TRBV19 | TGTGCCACCCGGGGGCGGGGGGGCCTGTGGGAGACCCAGTACTTC | CATRGRGGLWETQYF
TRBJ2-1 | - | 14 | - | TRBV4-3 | TGCGCCAGCAGCCAGGAGGGCCGCTACAATGAGCAGTTCTTC | CASSQEGRYNEQFF
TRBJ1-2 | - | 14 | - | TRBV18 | TGTGCCAGCTCACCACTGGAGACAGAGCATGGCTACACCTTC | CASSPLETEHGYTF
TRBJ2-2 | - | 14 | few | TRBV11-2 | TGTGCCAGCAGCCTACGTACGAACACCGGGGAGCTGTTTTTT | CASSLRTNTGELFF
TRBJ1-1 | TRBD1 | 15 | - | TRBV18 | TGTGCCAGCTCAACCCAAACAGGGGCTGGAACTGAAGCTTTCTTT | CASSTQTGAGTEAFF
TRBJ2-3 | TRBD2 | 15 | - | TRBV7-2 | TGTGCCAGCAGCCGCGAGCGGGGGGGCAGAGATACGCAGTATTTT | CASSRERGGRDTQYF
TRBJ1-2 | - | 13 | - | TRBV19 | TGTGCCAGTAACAACGGGGGGGATGGAGGCTACACCTTC | CASNNGGDGGYTF
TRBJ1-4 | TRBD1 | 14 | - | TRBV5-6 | TGTGCCAGCAGCTTCCGGGACAGGGAAGGAAAACTGTTTTTT | CASSFRDREGKLFF
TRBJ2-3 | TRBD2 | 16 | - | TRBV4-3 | TGCGCCAGCAGCCAAGACCTGGGAGGGGCGGGGGATACGCAGTATTTT | CASSQDLGGAGDTQYF
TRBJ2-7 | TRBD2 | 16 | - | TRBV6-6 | TGTGCCAGCAGTTACTCTCTAGCGGGGCTTTCCTACGAGCAGTACTTC | CASSYSLAGLSYEQYF
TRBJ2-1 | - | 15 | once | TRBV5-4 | TGTGCCAGCAGCCCGGGGTGGGGAGTGACCAATGAGCAGTTCTTC | CASSPGWGVTNEQFF
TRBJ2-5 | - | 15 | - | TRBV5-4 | TGTGCCAGCAGCACGGCGACAGAATTCCAAGAGACCCAGTACTTC | CASSTATEFQETQYF
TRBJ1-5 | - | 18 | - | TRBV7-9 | TGTGCCAGCAGCTTAGAGGTTATAGGGGGAGTTAGCAATCAGCCCCAGCATTTT | CASSLEVIGGVSNQPQHF
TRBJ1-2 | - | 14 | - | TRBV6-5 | TGTGCCAGCAGCCCTTTCAGACAGGCGGGCGGCTACACCTTC | CASSPFRQAGGYTF
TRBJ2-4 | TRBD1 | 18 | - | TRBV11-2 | TGTGCCAGCAGCTTAGGCAGACGGGGGACAGGGGGCCGCATGGTTCAGTACTTC | CASSLGRRGTGGRMVQYF
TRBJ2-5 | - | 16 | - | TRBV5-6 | TGTGCCTCCAGTTGGGGCAGGCTTCTGGGGATAGAGACCCAGTACTTC | CASSWGRLLGIETQYF
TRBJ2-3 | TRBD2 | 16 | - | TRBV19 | TGTGCCAGTAGTATTCAGGGCGGGGGGGCTTGGGATACGCAGTATTTT | CASSIQGGGAWDTQYF
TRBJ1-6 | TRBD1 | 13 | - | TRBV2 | TGTGCCAGCAGGACAGGGTCCGGGTCACCCCTCCACTTT | CASRTGSGSPLHF
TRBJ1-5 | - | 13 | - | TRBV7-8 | TGTGCCAGCACCTCTGTCGGCAATCAGCCCCAGCATTTT | CASTSVGNQPQHF
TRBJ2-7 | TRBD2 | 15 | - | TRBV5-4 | TGTGCCAGCAGCCGAGGGACTAGCTCGACCTACGAGCAGTACTTC | CASSRGTSSTYEQYF
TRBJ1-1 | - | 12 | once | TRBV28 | TGTGCCAGCAGCCCACAGGAAGCTGAAGCTTTCTTT | CASSPQEAEAFF
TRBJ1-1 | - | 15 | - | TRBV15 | TGTGCCACCGAGGGAGGCTACCAAGTTGACACTGAAGCTTTCTTT | CATEGGYQVDTEAFF
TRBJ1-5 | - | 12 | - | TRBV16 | TGTGCCAGCAGCCCCTTGAATCAGCCCCAGCATTTT | CASSPLNQPQHF
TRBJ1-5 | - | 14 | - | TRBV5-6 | TGTGCCAGCAGCTTTAACAGCGGAAATCAGCCCCAGCATTTT | CASSFNSGNQPQHF
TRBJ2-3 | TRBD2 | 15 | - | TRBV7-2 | TGTGCCAGCAGAACGTGGGCGGGGGGGCCCCCTACGCAGTATTTT | CASRTWAGGPPTQYF
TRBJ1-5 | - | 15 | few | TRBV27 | TGTGCCAGCAGTTTGGAGGGCCATAGCAATCAGCCCCAGCATTTT | CASSLEGHSNQPQHF
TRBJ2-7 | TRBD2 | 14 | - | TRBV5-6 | TGTGCCAGTAGCGGGACTAGCGGAACCTACGAGCAGTACTTC | CASSGTSGTYEQYF
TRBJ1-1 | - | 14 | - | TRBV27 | TGTGCCAGCAGCCCGGGTGTTACCCCCACTGAAGCTTTCTTT | CASSPGVTPTEAFF
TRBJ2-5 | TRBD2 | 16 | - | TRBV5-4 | TGTGCCAGCAGCTTTCCCGGGACTAGCGGGAGAGAGACCCAGTACTTC | CASSFPGTSGRETQYF
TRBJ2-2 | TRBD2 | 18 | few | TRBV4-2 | TGTGCCAGCAGCCAAGAGGCAGCGGGGGCCCTAGACACCGGGGAGCTGTTTTTT | CASSQEAAGALDTGELFF
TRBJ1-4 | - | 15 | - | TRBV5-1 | TGCGCCAGCAGCGCGGGACCCCGAGAAAATGAAAAACTGTTTTTT | CASSAGPRENEKLFF
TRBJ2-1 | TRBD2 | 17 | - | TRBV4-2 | TGTGCCAGCAGCCAAGAGGCAGGACTAGCTCCTAGCAATGAGCAGTTCTTC | CASSQEAGLAPSNEQFF
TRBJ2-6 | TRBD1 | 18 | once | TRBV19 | TGTGCCAGTAGTATACCGAACAGGGGAAGCTCTGGGGCCAACGTCCTGACTTTC | CASSIPNRGSSGANVLTF
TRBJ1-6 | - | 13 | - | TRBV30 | TGTGCCTTTACTGACGGGAAGAATTCACCCCTCCACTTT | CAFTDGKNSPLHF
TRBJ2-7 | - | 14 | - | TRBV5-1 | TGCGCCAGCAGCTCGGGTCAGACTACCTACGAGCAGTACTTC | CASSSGQTTYEQYF
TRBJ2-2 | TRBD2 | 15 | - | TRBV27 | TGTGCCAGCACCCCACGGGGGGGGGCGGCCGGGGAGCTGTTTTTT | CASTPRGGAAGELFF
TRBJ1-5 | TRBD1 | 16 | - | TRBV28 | TGTGCCAGCATCAAGGGGGCGGGTTTTAGCAATCAGCCCCAGCATTTT | CASIKGAGFSNQPQHF
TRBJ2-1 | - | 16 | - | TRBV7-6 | TGTGCCAGCAGCTTTATTCCGGCTAGTTACGGCAATGAGCAGTTCTTC | CASSFIPASYGNEQFF